This T cell receptor beta chain appears in the sequencing data of a study of glioma-infiltrating T cells. Amplification of TCR alpha and beta CDR3 regions from RNA used iRepertoire nested multiplex PCR. One-step reverse transcription and amplification started from approximately 100-400 ng of tissue mRNA or PBMC total RNA. In TCRdb, the multiplex PCR reads were re-called with MiXCR into one record per CDR3 protein. The sample consists of approximately 100,000 distinct CDR3 sequences, approximately 26% of them appearing once. The V gene end was trimmed by 10 bases and the J gene end by 6 bases; junction bases not matched to a gene: 7. Germline lookup yields CDR1 LNHDA and CDR2 SQIVND (reference sequence). CDR3 length equals 13 residues. Study findings and constraints: Only very few CDR3 sequences appeared in both tissue and blood. Gliomas, especially low-grade, showed above-expected tissue-blood divergence; non-neoplastic patients showed below.

As concerns this clonotype: Antigen: not known.

The TCR sequence derives from a human donor with low-grade glioma or glioblastoma, undergoing nonglioma brain surgery, or in good health (not recorded which). The sequenced sample consisted of glioma tissue, nonneoplastic brain tissue, or PBMCs (not recorded which). The chain carries TRBV19 and TRBJ2-7; 12 nucleotides match TRBD1. The CDR3 DNA is TGTGCCACCGGCCGGGACAGGGGGCTCGAGCAGTACTTC. Translating it yields CATGRDRGLEQYF.